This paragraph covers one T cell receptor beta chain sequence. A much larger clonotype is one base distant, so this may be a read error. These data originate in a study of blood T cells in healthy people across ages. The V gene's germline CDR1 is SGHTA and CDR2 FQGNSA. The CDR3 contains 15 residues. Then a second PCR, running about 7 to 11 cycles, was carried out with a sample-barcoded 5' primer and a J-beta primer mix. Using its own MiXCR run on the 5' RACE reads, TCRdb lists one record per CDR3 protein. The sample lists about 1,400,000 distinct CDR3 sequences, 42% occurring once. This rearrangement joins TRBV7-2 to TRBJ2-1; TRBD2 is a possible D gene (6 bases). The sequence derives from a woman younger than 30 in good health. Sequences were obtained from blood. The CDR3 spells CASSGLAAIYNKQFF. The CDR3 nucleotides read TGTGCCAGCTCGGGGTTAGCGGCTATTTACAATAAGCAGTTCTTC. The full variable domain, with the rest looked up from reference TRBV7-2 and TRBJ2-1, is GAGVSQSPSNKVTEKGKDVELRCDPISGHTALYWYRQSLGQGLEFLIYFQGNSAPDKSGLPSDRFSAERTGGSVSTLTIQRTQQEDSAVYLCASSGLAAIYNKQFFGPGTRLTVL.